This T cell receptor beta chain is from a study of regulatory T cells in long-lasting Graves disease. In building TCR beta libraries, iRepertoire HTBI primers were used together with Arm-PCR of CDR3 regions. TCRdb reprocessed the multiplex PCR reads with MiXCR, giving one entry per CDR3 protein. The table records 350,000 to 450,000 distinct CDR3 sequences, approximately 10% of them present only once. Time point in this sample: newly diagnosed GD, antithyroid drugs for less than 3 months. After RNA was extracted from PBMCs, the TCR library was made from it. An endocrinology department located in Xi'an, China, was where the patients came from. Approximately 9 milliliters of peripheral blood were taken and placed in EDTA tubes. The CDR3 has 12 residues. Germline lookup yields CDR1 SQVTM and CDR2 ANQGSEA. Trimming stripped 5 bases from V and 6 bases from J, with 11 bases between. The same data also contributed to another study, on T cells in Graves' hyperthyroidism and ophthalmopathy.

Source: peripheral blood mononuclear cells (PBMCs), taken at new diagnosis, from a patient treated with antithyroid drugs. The genes are TRBV29-1 and TRBJ2-1, with D possibly being TRBD1 (5 bases). The sequence was obtained from a woman under 30 with Graves disease. CDR3 DNA: TGCAGCGTTTTAACGCAGGGCAATGAGCAGTTCTTC. The encoded protein is CSVLTQGNEQFF.